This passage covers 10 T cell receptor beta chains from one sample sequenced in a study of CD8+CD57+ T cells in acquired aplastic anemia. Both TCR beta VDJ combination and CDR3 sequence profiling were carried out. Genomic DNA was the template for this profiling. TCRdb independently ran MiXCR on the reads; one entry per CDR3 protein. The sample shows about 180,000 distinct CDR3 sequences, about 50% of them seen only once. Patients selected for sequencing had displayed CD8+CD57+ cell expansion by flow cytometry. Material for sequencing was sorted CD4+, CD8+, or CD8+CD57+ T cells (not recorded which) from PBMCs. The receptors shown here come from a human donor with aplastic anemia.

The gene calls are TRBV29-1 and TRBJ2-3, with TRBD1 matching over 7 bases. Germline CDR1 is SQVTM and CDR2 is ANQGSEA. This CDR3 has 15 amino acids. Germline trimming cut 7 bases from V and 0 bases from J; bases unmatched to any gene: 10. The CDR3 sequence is CSGTVNRGSTDTQYF. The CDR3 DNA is TGCAGCGGGACGGTAAACAGGGGTAGCACAGATACGCAGTATTTT.

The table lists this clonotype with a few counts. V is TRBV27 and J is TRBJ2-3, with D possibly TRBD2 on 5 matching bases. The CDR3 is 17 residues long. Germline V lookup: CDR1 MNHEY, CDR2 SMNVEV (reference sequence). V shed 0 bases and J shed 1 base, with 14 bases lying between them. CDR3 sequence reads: CASSLSGVARGTDTQYF. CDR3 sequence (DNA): TGTGCCAGCAGTTTATCGGGAGTAGCGAGAGGCACAGATACGCAGTATTTT.

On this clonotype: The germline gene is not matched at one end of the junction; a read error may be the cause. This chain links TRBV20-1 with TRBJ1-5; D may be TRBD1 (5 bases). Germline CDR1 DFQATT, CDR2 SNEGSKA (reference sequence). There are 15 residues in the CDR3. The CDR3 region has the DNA TGCAGTGCTTCGCGACAGCCGTATAGCAATCGGCCCCAGCATTTT. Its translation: CSASRQPYSNRPQHF.

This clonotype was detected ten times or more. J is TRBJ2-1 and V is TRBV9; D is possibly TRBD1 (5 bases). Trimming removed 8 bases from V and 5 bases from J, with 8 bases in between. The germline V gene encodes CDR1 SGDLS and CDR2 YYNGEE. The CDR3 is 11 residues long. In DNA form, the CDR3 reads TGTGCCAGAGACAGCAACAATGAGCAGTTCTTC. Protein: CARDSNNEQFF.

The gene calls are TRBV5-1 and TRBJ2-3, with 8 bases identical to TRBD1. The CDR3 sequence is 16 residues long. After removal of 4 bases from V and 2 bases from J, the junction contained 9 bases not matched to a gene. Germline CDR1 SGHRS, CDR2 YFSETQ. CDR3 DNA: TGCGCCAGCAGCCCCCTGACAGGGGAAGCCACAGATACGCAGTATTTT. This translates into CASSPLTGEATDTQYF.

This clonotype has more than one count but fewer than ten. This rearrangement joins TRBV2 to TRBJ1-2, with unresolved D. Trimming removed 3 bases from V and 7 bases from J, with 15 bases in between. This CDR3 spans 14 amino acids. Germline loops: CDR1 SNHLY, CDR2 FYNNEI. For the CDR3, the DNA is TGTGCCAGCAGTGATAGCGGTGGGAAACGTGGCTACACCTTC. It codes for CASSDSGGKRGYTF.

CDR3 loop: CASIIDRGRQETQYF. CDR3 nucleotide sequence: TGTGCCAGCATCATAGACAGGGGGCGGCAAGAGACCCAGTACTTC. The J gene is TRBJ2-5, the V gene TRBV7-2; 10 bases align to TRBD1. Germline CDR1 SGHTA, CDR2 FQGNSA. J lost 2 bases, V lost 7 bases, and 7 bases had no gene match. This CDR3 has 15 residues.

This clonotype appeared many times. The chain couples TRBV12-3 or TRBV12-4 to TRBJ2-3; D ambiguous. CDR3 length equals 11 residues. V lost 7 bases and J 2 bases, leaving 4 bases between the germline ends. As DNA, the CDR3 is TGTGCCAGCACCAACACAGATACGCAGTATTTT. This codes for CASTNTDTQYF.

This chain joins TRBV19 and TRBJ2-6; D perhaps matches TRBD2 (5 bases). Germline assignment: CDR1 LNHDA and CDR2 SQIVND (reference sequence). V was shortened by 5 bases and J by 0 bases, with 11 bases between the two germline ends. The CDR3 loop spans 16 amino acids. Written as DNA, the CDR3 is TGTGCCAGTAGTCCCCCCGGGGTCTCTGGGGCCAACGTCCTGACTTTC. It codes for CASSPPGVSGANVLTF. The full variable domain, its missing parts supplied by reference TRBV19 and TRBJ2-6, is DGGITQSPKYLFRKEGQNVTLSCEQNLNHDAMYWYRQDPGQGLRLIYYSQIVNDFQKGDIAEGYSVSREKKESFPLTVTSAQKNPTAFYLCASSPPGVSGANVLTFGAGSRLTVL.

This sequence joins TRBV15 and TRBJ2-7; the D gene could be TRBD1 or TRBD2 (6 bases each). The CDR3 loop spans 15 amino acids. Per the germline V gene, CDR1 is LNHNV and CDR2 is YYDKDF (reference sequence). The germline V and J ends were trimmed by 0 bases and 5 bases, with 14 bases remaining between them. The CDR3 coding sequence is TGTGCCACCAGCAGAGATAGGGGGGAAGCCCACGAGCAGTACTTC. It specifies CATSRDRGEAHEQYF.